The 8 T cell receptor beta chains reported below all come from one sample, sequenced in a study of human T cells and chemical hapten exposure. As for time point: patch test 3, about 24 weeks after DPC sensitization. Treatment here: therapeutic diphenylcyclopropenone sensitization with weekly scalp DPC. TCRdb re-called the RACE reads through MiXCR, storing one row per CDR3 protein. Of around 70,000 distinct CDR3 sequences in the sample, over 8.5% were seen once. The sequencing here drew on whole blood, taken in connection with sensitization to the hapten diphenylcyclopropenone (DPC). All receptors derive from a woman aged 45-65 years with alopecia areata. Some clones in this sample may be carry-over from other donors' samples.

Comments on this clonotype: One end of the junction is discordant with germline, which a read error may explain. The chain uses TRBV3-1 and TRBJ1-4; D possibly corresponds to TRBD1 (5 bases). Germline CDR1 LGHDT, CDR2 YNNKEL (reference sequence). The CDR3 is 16 amino acids. The CDR3 spells CASSQDGLRRGEKPFF. The CDR3 nucleotides read TGTGCCAGCAGCCAAGATGGGCTCAGAAGGGGTGAAAAACCGTTTTTT.

This clonotype was recorded at least ten times. The chain carries TRBV12-3 or TRBV12-4 and TRBJ2-1, with 8 bases matching TRBD2. The CDR3 is 12 residues long. The junction had 5 bases not matched to a gene; V was cut back by 2 bases and J by 14 bases. CDR3 sequence: CASSLPSGRKFF. For the CDR3, the DNA is TGTGCCAGCAGTTTACCCAGCGGGAGAAAGTTCTTC.

This clonotype was seen many times. The chain employs TRBV29-1 and TRBJ1-1, with TRBD1 matching 7 bases. CDR1 is SQVTM, CDR2 ANQGSEA, per germline. The CDR3 sequence is 13 residues long. The V gene end was trimmed by 7 bases and the J gene end by 1 base; junction bases not matched to a gene: 6. The CDR3 is CSAGQDQNTEAFF. The CDR3 nucleotides are TGCAGCGCCGGACAGGACCAGAACACTGAAGCTTTCTTT.

This chain joins TRBV7-2 and TRBJ2-3; D unclear. CDR3 size: 15 residues. The germline CDR1 and CDR2 sequences are SGHTA and FQGNSA. The V gene lost 5 bases and the J gene lost 3 bases, with 15 bases spanning the gap. The DNA for the CDR3 is TGTGCCAGCAGCGGAAGGGAAGGCACTACAGATACGCAGTATTTT. This translates into CASSGREGTTDTQYF.

This clonotype was counted ten times or more. V is TRBV2 and J is TRBJ1-4; D is uncertain. Trimming took 6 bases from V and 5 from J, leaving 10 bases between them. CDR1 is SNHLY and CDR2 is FYNNEI in the germline V gene. This CDR3 is built from 13 residues. CDR3 sequence (DNA): TGTGCCAGCAGGGGGTGGGCGAATGAAAAACTGTTTTTT. It yields the protein CASRGWANEKLFF. Supplemented by reference TRBV2 and TRBJ1-4, the full variable domain reads EPEVTQTPSHQVTQMGQEVILRCVPISNHLYFYWYRQILGQKVEFLVSFYNNEISEKSEIFDDQFSVERPDGSNFTLKIRSTKLEDSAMYFCASRGWANEKLFFGSGTQLSVL.

This clonotype appeared once. The chain uses TRBV6-2 or TRBV6-3 and TRBJ1-2, with TRBD1 identical over 7 bases. Per germline, CDR1 MNHEY and CDR2 SVGEGT. There are 13 residues in the CDR3. V was pared by 4 bases and J by 7 bases, with 6 bases of the junction left unmatched. Here the CDR3 reads CASSSTGTAGYTF. The CDR3 DNA is TGTGCCAGCAGTTCCACAGGGACAGCTGGCTACACCTTC.

Many counts were recorded for this clonotype. The chain joins TRBV7-2 to TRBJ2-5; 7 positions match TRBD1. The CDR3 extends over 12 amino acids. The germline V gene encodes CDR1 SGHTA and CDR2 FQGNSA. Trimming cost V 4 bases and J 4 bases; bases outside gene matches: 0. The CDR3 sequence is CASSWTGETQYF. CDR3 nucleotides: TGTGCCAGCAGCTGGACAGGAGAGACCCAGTACTTC.

This clonotype was recorded many times. The chain couples TRBV11-3 to TRBJ2-5, with TRBD2 matching over 9 bases. Trimming took 2 bases from V and 2 from J; bases not matched to a gene: 6. CDR3 length: 16 residues. Per the germline V gene, CDR1 is SGHNT and CDR2 is YENEEA. The CDR3 DNA follows: TGTGCCAGCAGCTTAAGCTGGACTAGCGAACAAGAGACCCAGTACTTC. Amino acid sequence: CASSLSWTSEQETQYF.